The sequence of this T cell receptor (beta chain) was determined in a study of cytotoxic CD8 clonotypes in ibrutinib-treated CLL. Study-wide results and caveats: Age-matched healthy donor levels were exceeded by baseline clonality, which tracked circulating CD8+ T-cell counts. Once treatment began, public clonotypes, which were uncommon, contracted or stayed stable.

The data were produced by immunoSEQ multiplex PCR, yet TCRdb's version contains in-frame clones alone and is incomplete. Among 200,000 to 250,000 clones, roughly 70% were seen once, and the ten largest hold over 15%. Concerning this clone: The target antigen is unknown.

V lost 0 bases to trimming and J lost 6 bases; unmatched junction nucleotides: 9. The germline gives CDR1 LGHNA, CDR2 YNFKEQ. The CDR3 spans 16 residues. The chain uses TRBV4-2 and TRBJ2-7; 9 bases map to TRBD2. This sample comprised PBMCs, obtained after 24 months of ibrutinib treatment. The sequence came from a human donor with chronic lymphocytic leukemia. CDR3 region: CASSQDLLAGSSEQYF. In DNA, the CDR3 is TGTGCCAGCAGCCAAGATCTGCTAGCGGGATCTTCCGAGCAGTACTTC.